The present T cell receptor (beta chain) was sequenced within a study of T cells after yellow fever vaccination. Turning to the study itself: Some fractions had low cell numbers, and these were prepared with SMART-Seq v4 Ultra Low Input. Study-wide results and limits: Most primary-vaccination clones reappeared after the booster (about 97% CD4, about 90% CD8).

This clonotype has ten or more counts. The target antigen is unknown. TCRdb recomputed calls from the 5' RACE reads with MiXCR, one row per CDR3 protein. The data hold about 320,000 distinct CDR3 sequences, with about 4.5% observed a single time. This receptor was obtained from a young man who received the YFV17D yellow fever vaccine. The sequences come from PBMCs, collected 15 days after the yellow fever booster vaccination.

Written as DNA, the CDR3 is TGTGCCAGCTCACCTTCCGGGGGGGTCGGCGAGCAGTACGTC. Its protein product is CASSPSGGVGEQYV. The V gene is TRBV18, the J gene TRBJ2-7; TRBD2 agrees at 8 bases. CDR3 length: 14 amino acids. V lost 3 bases to trimming and J lost 6 bases; unmatched junction nucleotides: 7. Germline V gene sequence: CDR1 KGHSH, CDR2 LQKENI.